This record concerns one T cell receptor beta chain sequence. This clonotype was observed at least ten times. Its antigen is not yet known. No quality values exist for individual bases; no much larger clone is one base distant. Every donor was a healthy Caucasian. Three pairs of female monozygotic twins, all aged about 18 to 29 years, made up the twin cohort. Positive isolation kits from Invitrogen were used to isolate the CD4+ and CD8+ T cell populations. The library was obtained by 5' RACE. Instrument on record: Illumina HiSeq 2000. A universal primer binding site was added through template switching, and the final cDNA carried a unique molecular identifier so that TCR cDNA molecules could be counted accurately. Specific primers in the conserved constant-segment region were used to synthesize first-strand cDNA for TCR alpha and beta chains. To control for contamination, each cDNA library was double barcoded with a SMART-Mk sample barcode plus Illumina barcodes. TruSeq adapter sequences and Illumina sample barcodes were added in two successive PCR steps. The TCR alpha and beta cDNA libraries were sequenced on the Illumina HiSeq platform using custom primers. Turning to the authors' computational methods: MiGEC processed the raw reads to extract unique molecular identifiers, while MiXCR was used to determine the CDR3 positions. Recombination models were inferred per individual with the repgenHMM and IGoR tools using an EM algorithm. The tcR package in R was used for shared clonotype analysis, with sharing normalized by the product of cloneset sizes. To study raw recombination without the effects of thymic and clonal selection, out-of-frame nonproductive sequences were analyzed. TCRdb cleaned the public reads at Q25 with fastp, built clones with MiXCR and kept in-frame beta chains. Entries that share a CDR3 protein sequence are merged under the most common genes and DNA. These V and J calls are TCRdb output, not the study's own analysis. The sample contains 460,000 or so distinct CDR3 sequences, over 12% of them found a single time. The ten largest account for about 0.54% of the sample.

From the cysteine through the phenylalanine, the CDR3 covers 13 amino acids. Just the 39-base CDR3 DNA is kept, in frame starting at base 1. Trimming removed 6 bases from V and 4 bases from J, leaving 12 bases between the germline ends. The data originate from a study of identical twins (dated by TCRdb to 2016 to 2017). General notes on the study: TCR alpha and beta repertoires from monozygotic twins, unrelated adults of various ages and cord blood were deep-sequenced to test whether fetal clonotypes persist. To rule out contamination, the twin experiments were replicated at different times with different library preparation protocols.

Points the paper makes about the study in general: Out-of-frame TCR alpha sharing in monozygotic twins was systematically underestimated by recombination models, whereas sharing between unrelated individuals was in agreement with the recombination models. Abundant cord blood beta clonotypes had fewer insertions, young adult naive repertoires showed a similar but weaker trend, and memory repertoires showed no such trend. Out-of-frame TCR alpha sequences shared between twins showed an excess of low generation-probability sequences compared with coincidental sharing between unrelated individuals. The excess sharing between twins in beta out-of-frame sequences was weaker because fewer shared sequences reduced the signal-to-noise ratio. Because the same donors could not be followed over many years, the conclusions relied on cross-sectional statistical analysis. Zero-insertion analyses could be partly confounded by invariant T cells such as MAIT and iNKT, although diverse VJ usage argued against such confounding for most clonotypes.

This sample also appeared in a second study, on yellow fever vaccine responses in identical twins. Taken from the second paper: According to the authors, in identical twins the way T cells responded to vaccination appeared partly convergent and partly personalized. The study precisely tracked vaccine-responding T cell clones in identical twins.

The sequenced sample was CD4+ T cells sorted from blood. This chain joins TRBV12-3 or TRBV12-4 to TRBJ1-1; the D gene is perhaps TRBD1, from 6 matching bases. The sequence was obtained from a young woman in good health. CDR3 loop: CASSRTGTTEAFF. The DNA sequence follows: TGTGCCAGCAGCCGTACAGGGACCACTGAAGCTTTCTTT.